The clone carrying this TCR beta chain has at least ten counts. Its antigen is not identified. This sample is drawn from a study of T cells after yellow fever vaccination. From germline, CDR1 is SEHNR and CDR2 FQNEAQ (reference sequence). V was clipped by 5 bases and J by 0 bases; unmatched bases: 3. The CDR3 runs to 15 residues. A universal primer site and UMIs were added as TCR cDNA was made by 5'RACE template switching. TCRdb passed the 5' RACE reads through MiXCR, listing each CDR3 protein once. The repertoire has roughly 250,000 distinct CDR3 sequences, approximately 12% of them found once; the top ten carry around 0.49%. Study observations and caveats: Across the CD4 and CD8 compartments, a small share of clonotypes was present in both. Post-booster repertoires contained most primary-vaccination clones again (about 95% CD4, around 88% CD8). Though it reached lower strength, the secondary response hit its peak faster, day 5 versus 15.

The chain combines TRBV7-9 with TRBJ2-1; 8 bases are a match to TRBD2. Sequencing was performed on CD4+ T cells sorted from PBMCs, taken 45 days after the yellow fever booster vaccination. The sequence was obtained from a man aged 30-40 years who received the YFV17D yellow fever vaccine. The CDR3: CASSQSGSSYNEQFF. The CDR3, as DNA: TGTGCCAGCAGCCAAAGCGGGAGCTCCTACAATGAGCAGTTCTTC.